The 27 T cell receptor beta chains in this list originate from one sample, sequenced in a study of T cell changes during pregnancy in multiple sclerosis (dated by TCRdb to about 2019). Libraries were built with the immunoSEQ multiplex PCR assay. TCRdb mirrors the immuneACCESS table, restricted to in-frame sequences. Some clones are absent from its copies; in checked studies, under half trace to an unresolved V gene, and the reason for the others is unknown. The sample includes more than 100,000 clones, with roughly 92% observed a single time. Around 0.92% of the sample lies in the top ten. The sequencing here drew on peripheral blood, taken after pregnancy. The receptor source for this set is a female donor with multiple sclerosis, enrolled in a pregnancy study.

The chain uses TRBV23-1 and TRBJ1-6; D may be TRBD1 (6 bases). TRBV23-1 is treated as an ORF (open reading frame) with a function not yet certain. The V and J ends lost 2 bases and 9 bases respectively, with 17 bases between them. This CDR3 has 16 residues. The CDR3 protein is CASSQPGTPLASPLHF. In nucleotides, the CDR3 is TGCGCCAGCAGTCAACCCGGGACACCCCTCGCTTCACCCCTCCACTTT.

The rearrangement links TRBV28 to TRBJ2-7; tentative D call: TRBD2 (6 bases). Trimming left V 4 bases short and J 4 bases short, with 14 bases between. Per germline, CDR1 MDHEN and CDR2 SYDVKM. The CDR3 is 14 residues long. CDR3 in amino acids: CASSWGGGEYEQYF. The CDR3 DNA reads TGTGCCAGCAGTTGGGGCGGCGGGGAATACGAGCAGTACTTC. Full variable domain (rest looked up from reference TRBV28 and TRBJ2-7): DVKVTQSSRYLVKRTGEKVFLECVQDMDHENMFWYRQDPGLGLRLIYFSYDVKMKEKGDIPEGYSVSREKKERFSLILESASTNQTSMYLCASSWGGGEYEQYFGPGTRLTVT.

By proportion, this clone is medium-sized (0.01 to 0.1%). The CDR3 DNA reads as TGTGCCAGCCAAGTGAGGGTCCGGGGCTACACCTTC. This gives the protein CASQVRVRGYTF. The V and J genes are TRBV5-8 and TRBJ1-2, with D hard to call. The CDR3 runs 12 residues. The germline V gene has CDR1 SGHTS and CDR2 YDEGEE. Trimming removed 7 bases at V and 8 bases at J, with 15 bases between.

CDR3 sequence reads: CASSPGGVFYNEQFF. CDR3 DNA: TGCGCCAGCAGCCCCGGAGGGGTATTCTACAATGAGCAGTTCTTC. The J gene is TRBJ2-1, the V gene TRBV4-3, with D possibly matching TRBD2 (6 bases). Germline CDR1 LGHNA, CDR2 YSLEER. This CDR3 comprises 15 residues. V gave up 4 bases and J gave up 3 bases, with 13 bases separating them.

The rearrangement uses TRBV18 and TRBJ2-1; the D is unclear. CDR3 length: 14 residues. The germline CDR1 and CDR2 sequences are KGHSH and LQKENI. V lost 2 bases, J lost 1 base, and 6 bases lay in between. The CDR3: CASSPGLSYNEQFF. The CDR3 bases are TGTGCCAGCTCACCAGGGCTATCCTACAATGAGCAGTTCTTC.

The chain links TRBV30 to TRBJ1-5; TRBD1 matches at 7 bases. Germline V CDR1 and CDR2: GTSNPN, SVGIG (reference sequence). The CDR3 has 13 residues. The V and J ends lost 6 bases and 7 bases, in that order; junction bases with no gene match: 9. CDR3 sequence reads: CACRDRGGQPQHF. CDR3 coding DNA: TGTGCCTGTCGCGACAGAGGGGGCCAGCCCCAGCATTTT.

The rearrangement joins TRBV2 to TRBJ1-5; D is unclear. V was trimmed by 2 bases and J by 1 base, leaving 6 bases between them. From germline, CDR1 is SNHLY and CDR2 FYNNEI. This CDR3 is built from 14 residues. CDR3 amino acids: CASSEFESNQPQHF. The CDR3 DNA reads TGTGCCAGCAGTGAATTTGAGAGCAATCAGCCCCAGCATTTT.

J is TRBJ2-7 and V is TRBV7-2; no clear D. Germline loops: CDR1 SGHTA, CDR2 FQGNSA. The CDR3 is 14 amino acids. V was trimmed by 5 bases and J by 2 bases, leaving 13 bases between them. DNA for the CDR3: TGTGCCAGCAGCCCCAATCAGTTAACCTACGAGCAGTACTTC. Translating it yields CASSPNQLTYEQYF.

V usage is TRBV5-1 and J usage is TRBJ2-7, with TRBD1 matching 7 bases. With 0 bases clipped from V and 1 base from J, the junction kept 10 bases outside the gene matches. The CDR3 has 17 residues. Germline V lookup: CDR1 SGHRS, CDR2 YFSETQ. The CDR3 region is CASSLGLQGLQSYEQYF. For the CDR3, the DNA is TGCGCCAGCAGCTTGGGATTACAGGGGTTACAATCCTACGAGCAGTACTTC.

This chain links TRBV6-5 with TRBJ1-1; no firm D call. The CDR3 consists of 16 residues. Germline V gene data show CDR1 as MNHEY and CDR2 as SVGAGI. Trimming pared 0 bases from V and 1 base from J, leaving 12 bases between. CDR3 DNA: TGTGCCAGCAGTTACTCCCGAAGGGAGAGGAACACTGAAGCTTTCTTT. This gives the protein CASSYSRRERNTEAFF.

This clone was recorded a few times. The rearrangement links TRBV12-5 to TRBJ2-2, with D tentatively TRBD1 (6 bases). The germline V and J ends were trimmed by 7 bases and 5 bases, with 17 bases remaining between them. CDR1 and CDR2 from the germline V gene are LGHNT and FRNRAP. The CDR3 is 15 residues long. Here the CDR3 reads CASAQETGLTGELFF. The CDR3 DNA reads TGTGCTAGTGCCCAAGAGACAGGACTGACCGGGGAGCTGTTTTTT.

This CDR3 is CASSIAGRNTEAFF. The CDR3, as DNA: TGTGCCAGTAGTATTGCGGGGAGGAACACTGAAGCTTTCTTT. The V and J genes are TRBV19 and TRBJ1-1; D is unresolved. Trimming removed 3 bases from V and 1 base from J, with 9 bases in between. The CDR3 has 14 amino acids. Per the germline V gene, CDR1 is LNHDA and CDR2 is SQIVND (reference sequence). Combining the CDR3 with reference TRBV19 and TRBJ1-1 gives the whole variable domain DGGITQSPKYLFRKEGQNVTLSCEQNLNHDAMYWYRQDPGQGLRLIYYSQIVNDFQKGDIAEGYSVSREKKESFPLTVTSAQKNPTAFYLCASSIAGRNTEAFFGQGTRLTVV.

The chain couples TRBV10-3 to TRBJ1-1; D is possibly TRBD1 (5 bases). Germline CDR1 ENHRY, CDR2 SYGVKD. The ends were cut back, 11 bases at V and 3 bases at J, with 19 bases in the middle. The CDR3 runs to 14 residues. The CDR3 bases are TGTGCCGCCTGCGGAGGGAAGGGGTACACTGAAGCTTTCTTT. Amino acids: CAACGGKGYTEAFF.

The rearrangement joins TRBV27 to TRBJ1-1; 7 positions agree with TRBD1. Losses at the gene ends were 4 bases for V and 0 bases for J; bases not matched to a gene: 5. Germline-derived CDR1 and CDR2 are MNHEY and SMNVEV (reference sequence). The CDR3 contains 15 residues. CDR3 region: CASSSSTGMNTEAFF. The CDR3 DNA reads TGTGCCAGCAGTTCCTCGACAGGGATGAACACTGAAGCTTTCTTT.

The chain links TRBV4-1 to TRBJ1-4; D is perhaps TRBD1 (6 bases). The V gene lost 0 bases and the J gene lost 5 bases, with 13 bases spanning the gap. The CDR3 runs to 16 residues. Germline CDR1 is MGHRA and CDR2 is YSYEKL. DNA of the CDR3: TGCGCCAGCAGCCAAGAAGGGGGACACCTAAATGAAAAACTGTTTTTT. Translated: CASSQEGGHLNEKLFF.

CDR3 loop: CAWSSPSGPYEQYF. CDR3 coding DNA: TGTGCCTGGAGTTCCCCCAGCGGACCCTACGAGCAGTACTTC. The rearrangement uses TRBV30 and TRBJ2-7; TRBD2 is a possible D gene (5 bases). V lost 2 bases to trimming and J lost 2 bases, with 13 bases between them. Germline-derived CDR1 and CDR2 are GTSNPN and SVGIG (reference sequence). The CDR3 runs 14 residues.

J is TRBJ2-7 and V is TRBV15; possible D gene TRBD2, 7 bases. The CDR3 consists of 14 residues. Germline V gene sequence: CDR1 LNHNV, CDR2 YYDKDF (reference sequence). V lost 5 bases and J 0 bases, leaving 11 bases between the germline ends. This chain's CDR3 is CATSEGGSSYEQYF. The DNA for the CDR3 is TGTGCCACCAGCGAGGGGGGGAGCTCCTACGAGCAGTACTTC.

This chain joins TRBV5-8 and TRBJ1-3; the D gene is possibly TRBD1 (6 bases). V gave up 1 base and J gave up 4 bases, with 12 bases separating them. The CDR3 totals 15 residues. Germline loops: CDR1 SGHTS, CDR2 YDEGEE. The CDR3 reads CASSLFRGSGNTIYF. CDR3 coding DNA: TGTGCCAGCAGCTTGTTCAGGGGAAGCGGAAACACCATATATTTT.

The V and J genes are TRBV9 and TRBJ2-3, with D hard to call. CDR1 and CDR2 (germline): SGDLS, YYNGEE. Trimming shortened V by 0 bases and J by 0 bases, and 14 bases separated the two germline ends. The length of the CDR3 is 17 residues. The chain's CDR3 is CASSVGSRRISTDTQYF. The CDR3 nucleotides read TGTGCCAGCAGCGTAGGTTCTCGGCGGATAAGCACAGATACGCAGTATTTT.

The V call is TRBV10-3, the J call TRBJ1-1; D unresolved. CDR1 and CDR2 from the germline V gene are ENHRY and SYGVKD. The V end lost 0 bases, the J end lost 7 bases, and 12 bases lay between the germline ends. The CDR3 sequence is 14 residues long. Here the CDR3 reads CAISESSQRGEAFF. The CDR3 DNA follows: TGTGCCATCAGTGAGTCTTCTCAGCGGGGTGAAGCTTTCTTT.

The J gene is TRBJ1-1, the V gene TRBV18, with D possibly TRBD1 on 6 matching bases. Germline assignment: CDR1 KGHSH and CDR2 LQKENI. The V and J ends lost 3 bases and 7 bases respectively, with 12 bases between them. The CDR3 is 13 residues long. This CDR3 reads CASSPTRQVEAFF. The CDR3 DNA reads TGTGCCAGCTCACCGACAAGACAGGTTGAAGCTTTCTTT.

The chain links TRBV10-1 to TRBJ2-2; a weak D match, TRBD1 (6 bases). V was shortened by 1 base and J by 3 bases, with 9 bases between the two germline ends. CDR1 and CDR2 from the germline V gene are WNHNN and SYGVQD (reference sequence). CDR3 size: 15 residues. This chain's CDR3 is CASSEWGPYTGELFF. CDR3 coding DNA: TGCGCCAGCAGTGAGTGGGGGCCCTACACCGGGGAGCTGTTTTTT.

V usage is TRBV28 and J usage is TRBJ1-1, with 8 positions matching TRBD1. The CDR3 loop spans 13 amino acids. Germline lookup yields CDR1 MDHEN and CDR2 SYDVKM. Trimming cost V 6 bases and J 4 bases; bases outside gene matches: 4. CDR3 in DNA: TGTGCCAGCAGCCCAACAGGGGGCACTGAAGCTTTCTTT. Translating it yields CASSPTGGTEAFF.

The V gene is TRBV27, the J gene TRBJ1-5; D is possibly TRBD1 (5 bases). This CDR3 comprises 14 residues. Trimming took off 3 bases at V and 3 bases at J, with 9 bases between the two ends. Looked up from germline, CDR1 is MNHEY and CDR2 is SMNVEV (reference sequence). The CDR3 DNA sequence: TGTGCCAGCAGTTTCGCAGGGCACAATCAGCCCCAGCATTTT. Protein: CASSFAGHNQPQHF.

Only a few counts were recorded for this clone. This chain uses TRBV7-3 with TRBJ1-1, with 7 bases that match TRBD1. The CDR3 extends over 14 amino acids. Germline trimming cut 2 bases from V and 0 bases from J; bases unmatched to any gene: 0. In germline, CDR1 is SGHTA, CDR2 FQGTGA. The CDR3 loop reads CASSLGTVNTEAFF. The CDR3 coding sequence is TGTGCCAGCAGCTTAGGGACAGTGAACACTGAAGCTTTCTTT.

The chain recombines TRBV7-2 with TRBJ1-6; D call uncertain. Germline V gene sequence: CDR1 SGHTA, CDR2 FQGNSA. Trimming stripped 6 bases from V and 0 bases from J, with 9 bases between. This CDR3 is built from 15 residues. The CDR3 DNA reads as TGTGCCAGCAGTTTAATGAGCTCCTATAATTCACCCCTCCACTTT. This translates into CASSLMSSYNSPLHF. Based on the CDR3 plus reference TRBV7-2 and TRBJ1-6, the full variable domain is GAGVSQSPSNKVTEKGKDVELRCDPISGHTALYWYRQSLGQGLEFLIYFQGNSAPDKSGLPSDRFSAERTGGSVSTLTIQRTQQEDSAVYLCASSLMSSYNSPLHFGNGTRLTVT.

V gene TRBV18 combines with J gene TRBJ2-5, with D possibly being TRBD1 (5 bases). Germline values: CDR1 KGHSH, CDR2 LQKENI. Trimming took off 0 bases at V and 2 bases at J, with 10 bases between the two ends. CDR3 length: 15 amino acids. The CDR3 nucleotides are TGTGCCAGCTCACCACCTAGGACACCGCAAGAGACCCAGTACTTC. It yields the protein CASSPPRTPQETQYF.